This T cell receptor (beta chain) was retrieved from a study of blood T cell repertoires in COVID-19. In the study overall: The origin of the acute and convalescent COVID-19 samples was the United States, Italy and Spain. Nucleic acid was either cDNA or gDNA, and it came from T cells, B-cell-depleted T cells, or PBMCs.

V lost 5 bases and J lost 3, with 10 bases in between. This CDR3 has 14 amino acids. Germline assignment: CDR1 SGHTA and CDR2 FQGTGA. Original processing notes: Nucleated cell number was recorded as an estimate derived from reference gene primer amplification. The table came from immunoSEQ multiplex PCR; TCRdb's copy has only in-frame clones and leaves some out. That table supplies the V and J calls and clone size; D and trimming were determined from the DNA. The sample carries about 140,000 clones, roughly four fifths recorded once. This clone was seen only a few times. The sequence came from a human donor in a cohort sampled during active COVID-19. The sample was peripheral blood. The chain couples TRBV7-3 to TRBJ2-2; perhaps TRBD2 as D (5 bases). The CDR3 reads CASSQRGYTGELFF. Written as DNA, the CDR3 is TGTGCCAGCAGCCAAAGAGGGTACACCGGGGAGCTGTTTTTT.